A single sample gave rise to the 15 T cell receptor beta chains below, sequenced in a study of beta chain features in type 1 diabetes. Whole-study results and caveats: When Type 1 diabetes patients were examined, their TCRB CDR3s proved moderately but significantly shorter in all four CD4+ subsets.

Their antigens are not known. Expressed TCRB transcripts were sequenced because the isolated RNA had all been reverse transcribed beforehand. Assay used: immunoSEQ multiplex PCR; TCRdb lists only in-frame clones, some missing. The sample carries about 230,000 clones, around 15% recorded once. The sequenced material came from naive CD4+ T cells from blood. Receptors originate from a man aged 25 to 40 with type 1 diabetes.

This clone was detected a few times. The chain carries TRBV12-5 and TRBJ2-3, with a tentative D call TRBD1 (6 bases). CDR1 is LGHNT and CDR2 is FRNRAP in the germline V gene. V was clipped by 6 bases and J by 0 bases, with 10 bases between them. The CDR3 is 14 residues long. The chain's CDR3 is CASGRDTSTDTQYF. CDR3 in DNA: TGTGCTAGTGGGAGGGACACTAGCACAGATACGCAGTATTTT.

This sequence joins TRBV18 and TRBJ2-5, with 7 bases identical to TRBD2. Germline CDR1 KGHSH, CDR2 LQKENI. The V gene end was trimmed by 0 bases and the J gene end by 4 bases; junction bases not matched to a gene: 8. The CDR3 consists of 16 residues. CDR3 DNA: TGTGCCAGCTCACCACCGTCACGAGGGGAGGGAGAGACCCAGTACTTC. Translating it yields CASSPPSRGEGETQYF.

This clone showed up just a few times. The rearrangement joins TRBV30 to TRBJ1-5; D remains unclear. The germline V and J ends were trimmed by 0 bases and 7 bases, with 16 bases remaining between them. Germline loops: CDR1 GTSNPN, CDR2 SVGIG (reference sequence). CDR3 length: 15 amino acids. CDR3 bases: TGTGCCTGGAGTGTACGTGGCGACTGGAGACAGCCCCAGCATTTT. This gives the protein CAWSVRGDWRQPQHF.

The chain couples TRBV2 to TRBJ2-3; D not certain. V lost 4 bases, J lost 0 bases, and 11 bases lay in between. Looked up from germline, CDR1 is SNHLY and CDR2 is FYNNEI. The CDR3 spans 15 residues. CDR3 sequence: CASSVRAVSTDTQYF. CDR3 sequence (DNA): TGTGCCAGCAGTGTTAGGGCAGTAAGCACAGATACGCAGTATTTT.

V gene TRBV6-4 combines with J gene TRBJ1-5; 7 bases are shared with TRBD1. There are 14 residues in the CDR3. V lost 3 bases to trimming and J lost 8 bases; unmatched junction nucleotides: 7. Germline V gene lookup returns CDR1 MRHNA and CDR2 SNTAGT. CDR3 DNA: TGTGCCAGCAGTGAGTCCGCAGGGGGTAAGCCCCAGCATTTT. Translating it yields CASSESAGGKPQHF.

This chain links TRBV7-9 with TRBJ2-5; 10 nucleotides match TRBD2. Germline CDR1 is SEHNR and CDR2 is FQNEAQ (reference sequence). The CDR3 is 14 residues long. The V gene end was trimmed by 5 bases and the J gene end by 3 bases; junction bases not matched to a gene: 3. CDR3 sequence (DNA): TGTGCCAGCAGCGCCGGACTAGCGGAAGAGACCCAGTACTTC. Its protein product is CASSAGLAEETQYF.

Only a few counts were recorded for this clone. The germline gene is not matched at one end of the junction; a read error may be the cause. The V call is TRBV7-7, the J call TRBJ2-2, with 7 bases identical to TRBD1. CDR3 length equals 13 residues. Germline assignment: CDR1 SSHAT and CDR2 FNYEAQ (reference sequence). The CDR3 DNA reads TGTGCTAGCAGCCTAGACAGGGTCGGGGAGCTGTTTTTT. Its translation: CASSLDRVGELFF.

This clone was recorded a few times. The chain employs TRBV10-3 and TRBJ2-3; maybe TRBD2 (5 bases). V lost 2 bases and J 6 bases, leaving 9 bases between the germline ends. Germline V lookup: CDR1 ENHRY, CDR2 SYGVKD. The CDR3 loop spans 13 amino acids. The chain's CDR3 is CAISETREDTQYF. The CDR3 DNA sequence: TGTGCCATCAGTGAGACAAGGGAGGATACGCAGTATTTT.

This clone was recorded a few times. The chain joins TRBV4-3 to TRBJ2-3; D remains ambiguous. The germline gives CDR1 LGHNA, CDR2 YSLEER. The CDR3 totals 17 residues. Trimming shortened V by 0 bases and J by 4 bases, and 17 bases separated the two germline ends. CDR3 region: CASSQDAWAGRPDTQYF. CDR3 sequence (DNA): TGCGCCAGCAGCCAAGATGCGTGGGCAGGTAGGCCAGATACGCAGTATTTT.

The table lists this clone with a few counts. The genes are TRBV30 and TRBJ1-5, with 9 bases lining up with TRBD1. The CDR3 has 14 amino acids. Germline CDR1 is GTSNPN and CDR2 is SVGIG (reference sequence). V gave up 0 bases and J gave up 7 bases; unmatched junction bases: 4. The chain's CDR3 is CAWSVGTGRQPQHF. Written as DNA, the CDR3 is TGTGCCTGGAGTGTGGGGACAGGGCGGCAGCCCCAGCATTTT.

This chain links TRBV23-1 with TRBJ1-2; TRBD1 matches 7 bases. TRBV23-1 is noted as an ORF with a role that remains uncertain. V was pared by 0 bases and J by 4 bases, with 8 bases of the junction left unmatched. This CDR3 spans 16 amino acids. The CDR3 loop is CASSQSPGRGGYGYTF. CDR3 coding DNA: TGCGCCAGCAGTCAATCCCCCGGCAGGGGGGGCTATGGCTACACCTTC.

This chain links TRBV28 with TRBJ1-1, with 7 bases aligning to TRBD1. The CDR3 sequence is 13 residues long. Per the germline V gene, CDR1 is MDHEN and CDR2 is SYDVKM. Unmatched junction bases numbered 1, after V lost 3 bases and J lost 3 bases. The CDR3 DNA is TGTGCCAGCAGTTTGACAGGGTACACTGAAGCTTTCTTT. Translated, it gives CASSLTGYTEAFF.

This clone has more than one count but fewer than ten. The chain combines TRBV29-1 with TRBJ2-7; TRBD2 matches 13 bases. This CDR3 has 13 residues. Germline V gene sequence: CDR1 SQVTM, CDR2 ANQGSEA. J was trimmed by 4 bases and V by 5 bases; bases with no gene match: 2. Here the CDR3 reads CSVRTSGGYEQYF. In DNA form, the CDR3 reads TGCAGCGTTCGGACTAGCGGGGGTTACGAGCAGTACTTC.

This clone showed up just a few times. This chain connects TRBV30 to TRBJ2-7; a weak D match, TRBD2 (6 bases). The CDR3 is made up of 13 amino acids. CDR1 is GTSNPN, CDR2 SVGIG, per germline (reference sequence). For the CDR3, the DNA is TGTGCATGCCACGGAGGGTACATCTACGAGCAGTACTTC. Amino acids: CACHGGYIYEQYF.

This clone was seen only a few times. The chain joins TRBV29-1 to TRBJ1-3; 10 bases align to TRBD1. V trimming: 7 bases; J trimming: 0 bases; junction bases outside the gene matches: 6. CDR1 and CDR2 from the germline V gene are SQVTM and ANQGSEA. CDR3 length equals 15 residues. This chain's CDR3 is CSARTGGVSGNTIYF. CDR3 coding DNA: TGCAGCGCCAGGACAGGGGGAGTCTCTGGAAACACCATATATTTT.